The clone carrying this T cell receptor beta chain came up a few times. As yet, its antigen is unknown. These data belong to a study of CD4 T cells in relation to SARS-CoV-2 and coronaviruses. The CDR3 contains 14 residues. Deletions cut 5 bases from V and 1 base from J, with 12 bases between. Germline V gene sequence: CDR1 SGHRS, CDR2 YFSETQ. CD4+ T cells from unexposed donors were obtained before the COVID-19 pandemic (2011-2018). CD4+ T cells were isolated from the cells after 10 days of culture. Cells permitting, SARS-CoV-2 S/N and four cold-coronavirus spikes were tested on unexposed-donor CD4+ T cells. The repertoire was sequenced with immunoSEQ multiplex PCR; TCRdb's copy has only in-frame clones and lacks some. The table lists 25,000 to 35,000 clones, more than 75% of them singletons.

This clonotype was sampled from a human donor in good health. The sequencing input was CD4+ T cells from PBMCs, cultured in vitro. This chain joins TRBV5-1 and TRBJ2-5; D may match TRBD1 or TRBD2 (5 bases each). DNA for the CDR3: TGCGCCAGCAGTCGGGGTGGGGCCCAAGAGACCCAGTACTTC. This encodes CASSRGGAQETQYF. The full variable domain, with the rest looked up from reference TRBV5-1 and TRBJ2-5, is KAGVTQTPRYLIKTRGQQVTLSCSPISGHRSVSWYQQTPGQGLQFLFEYFSETQRNKGNFPGRFSGRQFSNSRSEMNVSTLELGDSALYLCASSRGGAQETQYFGPGTRLLVL.